This T cell receptor beta chain was captured in a study of T cell responses to AZD1222 COVID-19 vaccine. Trimming took off 0 bases at V and 0 bases at J, with 9 bases between the two ends. Germline CDR1 is SGHNT and CDR2 is YENEEA. The CDR3 has 15 amino acids. Assay: immunoSEQ multiplex PCR; the TCRdb copy retains only in-frame clones and omits some. The table shows 100,000 to 130,000 clones, with 80% to 90% occurring only once. The V and J genes are TRBV11-3 and TRBJ2-7, with no clear D. Sequences were derived from peripheral blood, sampled on day 0 of AZD1222 vaccination. The receptor's source is an adult in good health. CDR3: CASSLEKLSSYEQYF. The CDR3 region has the DNA TGTGCCAGCAGCTTAGAGAAGCTTAGCTCCTACGAGCAGTACTTC.